This entry features one TCR beta chain sequence. This sample is part of a study of blood T cell repertoires in COVID-19. Turning to the study itself: PBMCs, B-cell-depleted T cells, or T cells provided the cDNA or gDNA that made up the material.

The CDR3 loop spans 14 amino acids. V was clipped by 5 bases and J by 2 bases; unmatched bases: 2. Germline V lookup: CDR1 SGHDT, CDR2 YYEEEE. Repertoires were generated with immunoSEQ multiplex PCR, while TCRdb's copy carries only in-frame clones and drops some. The data show 220,000 or so clones, roughly 89% seen once. The chain uses TRBV5-6 and TRBJ2-7; the match to TRBD2 covers 12 bases. The sequenced sample was peripheral blood. This receptor was identified in a man aged 55 to 70 who had recovered from COVID-19. The CDR3 region has the DNA TGTGCCAGCAGACCTAGCGGGAGGGCCTACGAGCAGTACTTC. Its translation: CASRPSGRAYEQYF.